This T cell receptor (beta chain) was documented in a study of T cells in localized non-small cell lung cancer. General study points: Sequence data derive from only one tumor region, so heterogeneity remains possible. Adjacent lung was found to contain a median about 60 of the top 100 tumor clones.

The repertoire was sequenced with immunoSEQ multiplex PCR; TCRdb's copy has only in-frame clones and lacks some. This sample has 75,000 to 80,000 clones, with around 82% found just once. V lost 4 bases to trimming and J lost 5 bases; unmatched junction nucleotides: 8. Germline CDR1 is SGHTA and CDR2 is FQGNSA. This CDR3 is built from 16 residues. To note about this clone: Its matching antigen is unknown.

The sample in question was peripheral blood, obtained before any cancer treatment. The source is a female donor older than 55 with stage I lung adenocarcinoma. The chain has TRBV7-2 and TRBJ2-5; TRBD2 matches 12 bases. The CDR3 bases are TGTGCCAGCAGCTACTTACTAGCGGGGGGTTTTGAGACCCAGTACTTC. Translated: CASSYLLAGGFETQYF.